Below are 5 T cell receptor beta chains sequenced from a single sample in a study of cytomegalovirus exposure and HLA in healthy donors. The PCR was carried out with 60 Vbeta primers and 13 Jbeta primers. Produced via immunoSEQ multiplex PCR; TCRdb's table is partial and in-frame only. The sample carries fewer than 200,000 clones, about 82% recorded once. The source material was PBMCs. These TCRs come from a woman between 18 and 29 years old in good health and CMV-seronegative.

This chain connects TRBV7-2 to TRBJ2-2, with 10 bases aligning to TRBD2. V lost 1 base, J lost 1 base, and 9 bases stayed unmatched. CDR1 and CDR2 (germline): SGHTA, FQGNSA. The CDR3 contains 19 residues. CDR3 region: CASSLEMVAGGKNTGELFF. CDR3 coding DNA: TGTGCCAGCAGCTTAGAAATGGTAGCGGGAGGAAAGAACACCGGGGAGCTGTTTTTT.

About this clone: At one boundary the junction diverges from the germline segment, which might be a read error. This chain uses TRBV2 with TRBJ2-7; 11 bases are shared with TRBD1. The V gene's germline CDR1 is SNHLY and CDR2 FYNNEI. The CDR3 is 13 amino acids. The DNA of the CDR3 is TGTGTCAGCAGTGGACAGGGGGCCGGCGAGCAGTACTTC. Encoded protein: CVSSGQGAGEQYF.

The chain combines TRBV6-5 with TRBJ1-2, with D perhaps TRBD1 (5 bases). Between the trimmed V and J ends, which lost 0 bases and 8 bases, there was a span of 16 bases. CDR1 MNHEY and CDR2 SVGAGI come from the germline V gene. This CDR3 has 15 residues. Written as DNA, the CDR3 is TGTGCCAGCAGTTACTCAAGCGTAGGGGCCCGGGGCTACACCTTC. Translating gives CASSYSSVGARGYTF.

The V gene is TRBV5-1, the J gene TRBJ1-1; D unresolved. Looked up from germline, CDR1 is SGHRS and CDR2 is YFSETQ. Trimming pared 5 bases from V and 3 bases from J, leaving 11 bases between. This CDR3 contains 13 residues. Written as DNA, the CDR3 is TGCGCCAGCAGGCGGGGTGGGGACACTGAAGCTTTCTTT. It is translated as CASRRGGDTEAFF.

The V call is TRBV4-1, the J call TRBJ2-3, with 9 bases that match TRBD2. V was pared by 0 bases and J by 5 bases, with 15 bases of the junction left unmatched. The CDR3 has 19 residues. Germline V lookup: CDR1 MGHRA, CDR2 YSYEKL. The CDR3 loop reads CASSQERQKGLAGGDTQYF. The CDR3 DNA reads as TGCGCCAGCAGCCAAGAGAGGCAAAAGGGACTAGCAGGGGGAGATACGCAGTATTTT.